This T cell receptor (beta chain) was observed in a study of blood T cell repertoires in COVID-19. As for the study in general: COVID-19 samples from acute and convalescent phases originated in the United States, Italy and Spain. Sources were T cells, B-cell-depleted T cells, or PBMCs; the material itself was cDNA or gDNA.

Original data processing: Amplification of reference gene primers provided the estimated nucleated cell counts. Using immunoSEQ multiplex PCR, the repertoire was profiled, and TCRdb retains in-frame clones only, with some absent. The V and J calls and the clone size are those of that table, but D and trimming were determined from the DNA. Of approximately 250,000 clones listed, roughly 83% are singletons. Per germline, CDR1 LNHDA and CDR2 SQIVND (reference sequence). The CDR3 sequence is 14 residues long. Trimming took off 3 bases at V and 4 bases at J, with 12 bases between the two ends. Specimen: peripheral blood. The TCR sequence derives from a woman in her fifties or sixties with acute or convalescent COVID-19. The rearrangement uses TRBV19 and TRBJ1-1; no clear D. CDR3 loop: CASSIFQDATEAFF. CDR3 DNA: TGTGCCAGTAGTATTTTTCAGGATGCCACTGAAGCTTTCTTT.